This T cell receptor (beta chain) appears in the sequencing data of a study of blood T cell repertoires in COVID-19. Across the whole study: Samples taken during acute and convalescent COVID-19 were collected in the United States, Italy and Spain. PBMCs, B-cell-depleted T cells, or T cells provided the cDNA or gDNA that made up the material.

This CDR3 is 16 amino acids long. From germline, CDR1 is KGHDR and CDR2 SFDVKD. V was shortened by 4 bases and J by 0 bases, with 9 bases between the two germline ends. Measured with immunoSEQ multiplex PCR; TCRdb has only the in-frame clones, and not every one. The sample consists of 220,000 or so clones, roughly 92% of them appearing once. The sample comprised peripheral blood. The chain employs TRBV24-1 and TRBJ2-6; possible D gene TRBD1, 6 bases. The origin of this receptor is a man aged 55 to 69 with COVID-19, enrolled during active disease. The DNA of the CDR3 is TGTGCCACCAGTGACTCGGACAGCTCTGGGGCCAACGTCCTGACTTTC. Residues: CATSDSDSSGANVLTF.